The text below deals with one T cell receptor (beta chain). This sample is part of a study of T cell changes during pregnancy in multiple sclerosis. The CDR3 runs to 17 residues. Trimming shortened V by 0 bases and J by 3 bases, and 12 bases separated the two germline ends. Germline V gene data show CDR1 as WNHNN and CDR2 as SYGVQD (reference sequence). Profiling relied on immunoSEQ multiplex PCR, and the TCRdb table lists in-frame clones only, not all of them. The profile shows about 42,000 clones, around 84% of them singletons. The chain couples TRBV10-1 to TRBJ2-6; D remains ambiguous. This receptor was identified in a female donor with multiple sclerosis, enrolled in a pregnancy study. Sequences were derived from CD4+ T cells from peripheral blood mononuclear cells, sampled before pregnancy. CDR3 sequence reads: CASSESITVVGANVLTF. As DNA, the CDR3 is TGCGCCAGCAGTGAGTCGATTACGGTTGTTGGGGCCAACGTCCTGACTTTC.